These T cell receptor beta chains were read from a single sample in a study of blood T cell repertoires in COVID-19. Sequenced by immunoSEQ multiplex PCR; TCRdb stores in-frame clones only, minus some. The sample carries approximately 210,000 clones, roughly 89% recorded once. Sequenced material: peripheral blood. These TCRs come from a young man who had recovered from COVID-19. CDR3s include the opening cysteine and the closing phenylalanine or tryptophan. D genes are given only for firm matches. Clone size is shown for a subset of rows, as once, few, many or a class of expanded clone.

v_gene	j_gene	d_gene	len	abundance	CDR3nt	CDR3aa
TRBV25-1	TRBJ1-1	NA	13	NA	TGTGCCAGCAGGAGGGCGGGGAGCACTGAAGCTTTCTTT	CASRRAGSTEAFF
TRBV19	TRBJ2-2	TRBD1	14	NA	TGTGCCAGTAGAGGGACAGGGGTAACCGGGGAGCTGTTTTTT	CASRGTGVTGELFF
TRBV4-1	TRBJ2-1	TRBD1	14	NA	TGCGCCAGCAGCCACGAGCATCAGGGGGATGAGCAGTTCTTC	CASSHEHQGDEQFF
TRBV4-1	TRBJ1-1	NA	13	NA	TGCGCCAGCAGCCAAGGGCTAGGCACTGAAGCTTTCTTT	CASSQGLGTEAFF
TRBV11-2	TRBJ2-1	TRBD2	13	NA	TGTGCCAGCAGCTCCCGACTAGCGGAGGAGCAGTTCTTC	CASSSRLAEEQFF
TRBV15	TRBJ2-7	NA	16	NA	TGTGCCACCAGCAGAGATTTGACTAGTAAACGTCGTGAACAGTACTTC	CATSRDLTSKRREQYF
TRBV4-2	TRBJ1-2	NA	14	once	TGTGCCAGCAGCCAAGGTGGAGGGCACTATGGCTACACCTTC	CASSQGGGHYGYTF
TRBV10-3	TRBJ1-1	NA	13	few	TGTGCCATCAAATCAAAGACAAACACTGAAGCTTTCTTT	CAIKSKTNTEAFF
TRBV2	TRBJ2-3	TRBD1	15	NA	TGTGCCAGCAGTGAACAACAGGGGAGCACAGATACGCAGTATTTT	CASSEQQGSTDTQYF
TRBV30	TRBJ1-1	TRBD1	14	NA	TGTGCCTGGAGCTTACAGGGGTGGGGCACTGAAGCTTTCTTT	CAWSLQGWGTEAFF
TRBV5-1	TRBJ2-1	NA	14	NA	TGCGCCAGCAGCTGGGCCGTCGGATACAATGAGCAGTTCTTC	CASSWAVGYNEQFF
TRBV28	TRBJ2-1	NA	15	NA	TGTGCCAGCACCCTCAGTCAGGGGAAAAGAAATGAGCAGTTCTTC	CASTLSQGKRNEQFF
TRBV21-1	TRBJ2-1	NA	15	few	TGTGCCAGCAGCGCCCGGGACAGGGTGCGGGGTGAGCAGTTCTTC	CASSARDRVRGEQFF
TRBV4-2	TRBJ2-3	TRBD1	15	once	TGTGCCAGCAGCCGGGACAGGGGTAATACAGATACGCAGTATTTT	CASSRDRGNTDTQYF
TRBV5-4	TRBJ1-1	TRBD1	15	few	TGTGCCAGCAGCTCTTTTTCGACAGGGATCACTGAAGCTTTCTTT	CASSSFSTGITEAFF
TRBV6-2/TRBV6-3	TRBJ1-1	TRBD1	16	NA	TGTGCCAGCAGTTACCCGACAGGGGGAAAGAACACTGAAGCTTTCTTT	CASSYPTGGKNTEAFF
TRBV13	TRBJ1-1	NA	18	once	TGTGCCAGCAGCTTAGATTTCCCCCAGGGCGGGGGAACAACTGAAGCTTTCTTT	CASSLDFPQGGGTTEAFF
TRBV7-9	TRBJ2-7	TRBD1	15	NA	TGTGCCAGCAGCACCTCGACAGGGAACTCCTACGAGCAGTACTTC	CASSTSTGNSYEQYF
TRBV5-5	TRBJ2-7	TRBD1	14	NA	TGTGCCAGCAGCCCGGGACAGGGGGCCTACGAGCAGTACTTC	CASSPGQGAYEQYF
TRBV4-2	TRBJ2-7	TRBD1	15	NA	TGTGCCAGCAGCCAAGGGGACAGGTATGGGAACGAGCAGTACTTC	CASSQGDRYGNEQYF
TRBV18	TRBJ1-1	NA	14	NA	TGTGCCAGCTCTTCCCGGACAGAGAACACTGAAGCTTTCTTT	CASSSRTENTEAFF
TRBV27	TRBJ1-2	TRBD1	12	NA	TGTGCCAGCAGAACAGGGGTGCGCGGCTACACCTTC	CASRTGVRGYTF
TRBV7-7	TRBJ2-3	TRBD2	14	NA	TGTGCCAGCAGCCCGGGACTAGCATCTGATACGCAGTATTTT	CASSPGLASDTQYF
TRBV7-9	TRBJ2-7	TRBD1	14	NA	TGTGCCAGCAGTTCCGGGACAGCCTTCTACGAGCAGTACTTC	CASSSGTAFYEQYF
TRBV27	TRBJ1-2	NA	15	NA	TGTGCCAGCAGTCAAGACAGTGTGCGGGGGGCAGGCTACACCTTC	CASSQDSVRGAGYTF
TRBV27	TRBJ1-2	NA	13	NA	TGTGCCAGCAGTTTGAGACAGCACTATGGCTACACCTTC	CASSLRQHYGYTF
TRBV7-2	TRBJ1-2	NA	18	NA	TGTGCCAGCAGCTTAGTTCGATTTGCGGAGGACTCTAACTATGGCTACACCTTC	CASSLVRFAEDSNYGYTF
TRBV25-1	TRBJ1-2	TRBD1	15	NA	TGTGCCAGCAGCTCGGAGACAGGGGCAGACTATGGCTACACCTTC	CASSSETGADYGYTF
TRBV12-3/TRBV12-4	TRBJ2-3	NA	13	NA	TGTGCCAGCAAAGAGGGTAGCACAGATACGCAGTATTTT	CASKEGSTDTQYF
TRBV6-5	TRBJ2-5	TRBD2	13	NA	TGTGCCAGCAGTCCGCGGGGGCAAGAGACCCAGTACTTC	CASSPRGQETQYF
TRBV10-3	TRBJ2-7	NA	14	NA	TGTGCCATCAGGGGGGCTACAGGGCATCAAGAGCAGTACTTC	CAIRGATGHQEQYF
TRBV10-3	TRBJ2-7	NA	13	once	TGTGCCATCAGCCCCGGGACACAATACGAGCAGTACTTC	CAISPGTQYEQYF
TRBV28	TRBJ2-7	NA	18	NA	TGTGCCAGCAGTTTCCCCACCCTCTCATCGGGACAAATTTACGAGCAGTACTTC	CASSFPTLSSGQIYEQYF
TRBV7-8	TRBJ2-3	NA	17	once	TGTGCCAGCAGCTTAGCGTCGAGTGGTATCTACACAGATACGCAGTATTTT	CASSLASSGIYTDTQYF
TRBV7-9	TRBJ1-2	NA	14	NA	TGTGCCAGCAGCTTTGGGAACAGGGTCTATGGCTACACCTTC	CASSFGNRVYGYTF
TRBV7-9	TRBJ1-1	TRBD1	17	NA	TGTGCCAGCAGCTTTACGGGACAGGGGTATATGGACACTGAAGCTTTCTTT	CASSFTGQGYMDTEAFF
TRBV6-5	TRBJ2-5	TRBD1	15	NA	TGTGCCAGCAGCACGACAGGGGGCGATCAAGAGACCCAGTACTTC	CASSTTGGDQETQYF
TRBV6-2/TRBV6-3	TRBJ1-1	NA	16	NA	TGTGCCAGCAGTTACACCCAACAGGGTTTGGGCACTGAAGCTTTCTTT	CASSYTQQGLGTEAFF
TRBV19	TRBJ1-6	TRBD1	15	NA	TGTGCCAGTAGCATAAGGGACAGGGTTGGTTCACCCCTCCACTTT	CASSIRDRVGSPLHF
TRBV19	TRBJ2-2	TRBD1	14	NA	TGTGCCACCGGGGGACAGGGAGGCACCGGGGAGCTGTTTTTT	CATGGQGGTGELFF
TRBV23-1	TRBJ1-1	TRBD1	17	NA	TGCGCCAGCAGTCAATTTCCGGACAGGGGTATGAACACTGAAGCTTTCTTT	CASSQFPDRGMNTEAFF
TRBV6-2/TRBV6-3	TRBJ1-2	NA	12	NA	TGTGCCAGCAGTAAACCCCAGTACGGCTACACCTTC	CASSKPQYGYTF
TRBV27	TRBJ2-1	TRBD2	16	once	TGTGCCAGCAGGAGGGGACTAGTCAACTCCTACAATGAGCAGTTCTTC	CASRRGLVNSYNEQFF
TRBV10-3	TRBJ1-2	NA	17	NA	TGTGCCATCAGTGAGCCGATAGTTGGGCAGGGGCCCCGGGGCTACACCTTC	CAISEPIVGQGPRGYTF
TRBV7-9	TRBJ2-7	NA	12	NA	TGTGCCAGCAGCTTATCCGGAGCCGAGCAGTACTTC	CASSLSGAEQYF
TRBV28	TRBJ1-2	NA	15	NA	TGTGCCAGCAGTTTGAATCTCCAAGGACTCTATGGCTACACCTTC	CASSLNLQGLYGYTF
TRBV5-1	TRBJ1-5	TRBD1	16	NA	TGCGCCAGCAGCTCCTCCCACAGGGGAGTTAATCAGCCCCAGCATTTT	CASSSSHRGVNQPQHF
TRBV6-1	TRBJ1-6	NA	13	many	TGTGCCAGCAGTGACAGGGAACATTCACCCCTCCACTTT	CASSDREHSPLHF
TRBV6-1	TRBJ1-2	TRBD1	14	once	TGTGCCAGCAGTGAAACCGACAGGGTAGGTGGCTACACCTTC	CASSETDRVGGYTF
TRBV19	TRBJ2-5	TRBD1	14	NA	TGTGCCAGTAGTATTGACAGGGTGGCGGAGACCCAGTACTTC	CASSIDRVAETQYF